This T cell receptor beta chain was documented in a study of shared T cell receptors in the human thymus. Germline-derived CDR1 and CDR2 are LGHNA and YNFKEQ. V dropped 1 base and J dropped 4; count of bases not matched to a gene: 6. The CDR3 consists of 17 residues. Data came from immunoSEQ multiplex PCR; TCRdb stores just in-frame clones and leaves some out. The sample gives about 610,000 clones, 70% to 90% of which show up once; 0.01% is in the top ten. This sample was also put to use in a study of human thymus T cells.

This chain joins TRBV4-2 and TRBJ2-5; 13 nucleotides align to TRBD2. The receptor was isolated from a boy younger than two with a congenital heart defect. What was sequenced was thymocytes. The CDR3, as DNA: TGTGCCAGCAGCCAAGTAACTAGCGGGAGGGCCGCAGAGACCCAGTACTTC. Translating it yields CASSQVTSGRAAETQYF.